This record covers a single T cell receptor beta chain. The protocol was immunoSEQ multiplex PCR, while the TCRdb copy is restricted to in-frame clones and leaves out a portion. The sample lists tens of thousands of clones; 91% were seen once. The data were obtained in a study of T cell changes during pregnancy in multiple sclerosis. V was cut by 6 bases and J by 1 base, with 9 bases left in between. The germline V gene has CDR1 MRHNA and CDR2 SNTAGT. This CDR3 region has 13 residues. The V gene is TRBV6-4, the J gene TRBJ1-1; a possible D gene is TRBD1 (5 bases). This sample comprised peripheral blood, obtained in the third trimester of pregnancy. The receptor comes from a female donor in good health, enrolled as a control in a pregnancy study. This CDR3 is CASSRQRNTEAFF. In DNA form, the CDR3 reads TGTGCCAGCAGCCGACAGAGGAACACTGAAGCTTTCTTT.